This T cell receptor beta chain was captured by sequencing in a study of vaccination effects on CD4 cells after COVID-19. Study results and limitations: Late in the post-vaccination period, infection-induced and vaccine-induced clones underwent marked clonal contraction.

This clone occurred a few times. Its antigen remains unknown. Before sequencing took place, the ViraFEST assay used viral peptide pools to expand antigen-specific CD4+ T cells. Upon completion of around ten days in culture, CD4+ T cells were isolated. This person's SARS-CoV-2 infection, confirmed by PCR, occurred between March and December 2020. Data came from immunoSEQ multiplex PCR; TCRdb stores just in-frame clones and leaves some out. The repertoire holds tens of thousands of clones, with around 72% as singletons. The receptor was derived from a human donor who had a prior SARS-CoV-2 infection. Sequences were derived from CD4+ T cells from PBMCs cultured with HCoV-NL63 spike peptides, sampled before COVID-19 vaccination.

The CDR3 nucleotides are TGTGCCAGCAGTCCAAATACAGATACGCAGTATTTT. Protein product: CASSPNTDTQYF. The V call is TRBV2, the J call TRBJ2-3; D is ambiguous. The CDR3 is made up of 12 amino acids. Germline lookup yields CDR1 SNHLY and CDR2 FYNNEI. V was clipped by 5 bases and J by 3 bases, with 6 bases between them.